The clone carrying this TCR beta chain was seen repeatedly, ten times or more. The CDR3 regions of TCR beta were amplified from RNA transcripts. The HTBI primer set served for first-round RT-PCR of the TCR CDR3. In TCRdb, the multiplex PCR reads were re-called with MiXCR into one record per CDR3 protein. The sample holds under 400,000 distinct CDR3 sequences; about 20% are singletons and the top ten take less than 65%. This sample is part of a study of T cells in Graves' hyperthyroidism and ophthalmopathy. Diagnosis relied on clinical symptoms, serum thyroxine and TRAb, thyroid ultrasound and orbital computed tomography. CDR3 size: 17 residues. Unmatched junction bases numbered 8, after V lost 7 bases and J lost 2 bases. CDR1 is MDHEN and CDR2 is SYDVKM in the germline V gene.

The sequenced sample consisted of blood. This clonotype originated in a woman between 50 and 59 years old with Graves' hyperthyroidism. The J gene is TRBJ2-3, the V gene TRBV28; TRBD2 aligns across 14 bases. CDR3: CASNSGLAGGHTDTQYF. The CDR3 DNA sequence: TGTGCCAGCAACTCAGGACTAGCGGGAGGACACACAGATACGCAGTATTTT. The full variable domain, in which reference TRBV28 and TRBJ2-3 provide the parts outside the CDR3, is DVKVTQSSRYLVKRTGEKVFLECVQDMDHENMFWYRQDPGLGLRLIYFSYDVKMKEKGDIPEGYSVSREKKERFSLILESASTNQTSMYLCASNSGLAGGHTDTQYFGPGTRLTVL.